This paragraph covers one TCR beta chain sequence. The target antigen is unknown. Libraries were prepared by immunoSEQ multiplex PCR; TCRdb keeps only in-frame clonotypes and omits some of them. The sample holds about 1,800,000 clones, roughly 95% seen once. Naive CD8 cells lacked CD45RO, underwent positive selection for CCR7 and left out terminally differentiated effector memory CD45RA+ cells. The data were obtained in a study of shared clonotypes between healthy human individuals. Study details: Serving as donors were a couple of women and a few men, whose ages spanned 18 to 49. Broader study findings: Rarefaction indicated that sorted-subset sequencing remained incomplete although depth was large.

Germline V gene lookup returns CDR1 LNHNV and CDR2 YYDKDF (reference sequence). The length of the CDR3 is 13 residues. V lost 5 bases to trimming and J lost 4 bases, with 12 bases between them. Material for sequencing was naive CD8+ T cells sorted from blood. The receptor's source is a man in his late teens or twenties in good health. This chain uses TRBV15 with TRBJ2-7, with TRBD1 as a possible D gene (5 bases). The CDR3 reads CATSSPTEYEQYF. CDR3 in DNA: TGTGCCACCAGCTCCCCGACAGAATACGAGCAGTACTTC. The full variable domain, its missing parts supplied by reference TRBV15 and TRBJ2-7, is DAMVIQNPRYQVTQFGKPVTLSCSQTLNHNVMYWYQQKSSQAPKLLFHYYDKDFNNEADTPDNFQSRRPNTSFCFLDIRSPGLGDTAMYLCATSSPTEYEQYFGPGTRLTVT.